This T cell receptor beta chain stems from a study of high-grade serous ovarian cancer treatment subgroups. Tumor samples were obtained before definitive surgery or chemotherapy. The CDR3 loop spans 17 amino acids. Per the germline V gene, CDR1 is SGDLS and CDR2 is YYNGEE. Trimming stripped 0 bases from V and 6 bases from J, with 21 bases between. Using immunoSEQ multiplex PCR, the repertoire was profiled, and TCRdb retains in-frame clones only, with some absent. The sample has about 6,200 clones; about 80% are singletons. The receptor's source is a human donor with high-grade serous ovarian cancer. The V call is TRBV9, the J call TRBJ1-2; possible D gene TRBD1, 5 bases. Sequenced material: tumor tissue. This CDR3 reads CASSVAEGTLGRDGYTF. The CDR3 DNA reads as TGTGCCAGCAGCGTAGCCGAGGGGACTCTTGGCCGGGATGGCTACACCTTC.